Listed below are T cell receptor beta chains from one sample, sequenced in a study of cytomegalovirus exposure and HLA in healthy donors. Using immunoSEQ multiplex PCR, the repertoire was profiled, and TCRdb retains in-frame clones only, with some absent. The sample lists about 75,000 clones; more than 65% were seen once. The sequencing sample was made of PBMCs. The receptors shown here come from a man aged 65 to 79 in good health and CMV-seropositive. The CDR3 runs from the conserved cysteine through the conserved F or W. D genes are given only for firm matches. Only some rows state a clone size, as once, few, many or a class for expanded clones.

CASSARDRGTYEQYF | TGTGCCAGCAGTGCGCGGGACAGGGGTACCTACGAGCAGTACTTC | NA | TRBJ2-7 | TRBD1 | TRBV6-1
CASSPGQETQYF | TGTGCCAGCAGCCCCGGCCAAGAGACCCAGTACTTC | NA | TRBJ2-5 | NA | TRBV11-2
CASSLEEGVKDTQYF | TGTGCCAGCAGCCTCGAAGAGGGGGTGAAGGATACGCAGTATTTT | few | TRBJ2-3 | NA | TRBV4-2
CASSNRDRGHWWQYF | TGTGCCAGCAGCAACCGGGACAGGGGGCACTGGTGGCAGTACTTC | few | TRBJ2-7 | TRBD1 | TRBV11-2
CASSSGKTQPQHF | TGTGCCAGTAGTTCGGGAAAAACACAGCCCCAGCATTTT | NA | TRBJ1-5 | NA | TRBV19
CASSSGQGAGQPQHF | TGTGCCAGCAGTTCCGGACAGGGGGCAGGTCAGCCCCAGCATTTT | NA | TRBJ1-5 | TRBD1 | TRBV28
CATRVSGTEAFF | TGTGCCACCCGGGTATCGGGCACTGAAGCTTTCTTT | NA | TRBJ1-1 | NA | TRBV6-5
CASSAASGQFF | TGCGCCAGCAGCGCCGCATCAGGGCAGTTCTTC | few | TRBJ2-1 | NA | TRBV5-1
CASSPSPFGEQETQYF | TGTGCCAGCAGCCCCTCCCCTTTCGGGGAGCAAGAGACCCAGTACTTC | NA | TRBJ2-5 | NA | TRBV11-2
CASSMWGRTSYEQYF | TGTGCCAGCAGTATGTGGGGCAGGACATCCTACGAGCAGTACTTC | NA | TRBJ2-7 | NA | TRBV6-1
CASSLSQLNEKLFF | TGTGCCAGCAGTTTGTCTCAGTTGAATGAAAAACTGTTTTTT | once | TRBJ1-4 | NA | TRBV27
CASSYSSRGLGDTQYF | TGTGCCAGCAGTTACTCGAGCAGGGGGCTTGGGGATACGCAGTATTTT | NA | TRBJ2-3 | TRBD1 | TRBV6-5
CASSVDRGRYEQYF | TGTGCCAGCTCGGTTGACAGGGGGCGGTACGAGCAGTACTTC | once | TRBJ2-7 | TRBD1 | TRBV18